A single sample gave rise to the 2 T cell receptor beta chains below, sequenced in a study of T cell repertoires in cytomegalovirus infection. TCRdb reprocessed the reads with MiXCR, giving one entry per CDR3 protein. The sample holds roughly 730,000 distinct CDR3 sequences, roughly 36% seen once. What these receptors recognize is not known. Sequenced material: cultured PBMCs, taken from culture after CMV antigen stimulation. These receptors were obtained from a human donor in good health (CMV status not recorded). Some clones in this sample may be carry-over from other donors' samples.

The chain uses TRBV28 and TRBJ1-3; no clear D gene. The V gene's germline CDR1 is MDHEN and CDR2 SYDVKM. V shed 7 bases and J shed 8 bases, with 12 bases lying between them. The CDR3 spans 12 residues. Written as DNA, the CDR3 is TGTGCCAGCACAACGACGAGTGACACCATATATTTT. This gives the protein CASTTTSDTIYF.

V and J are TRBV27 and TRBJ1-5; D may be TRBD1 (5 bases). In germline, CDR1 is MNHEY, CDR2 SMNVEV (reference sequence). The CDR3 sequence is 15 residues long. Between the trimmed V and J ends, which lost 6 bases and 5 bases, there was a span of 17 bases. The CDR3 protein is CASSPRDGSYQPQHF. In DNA, the CDR3 is TGTGCCAGCAGCCCCCGGGACGGGTCATATCAGCCCCAGCATTTT.